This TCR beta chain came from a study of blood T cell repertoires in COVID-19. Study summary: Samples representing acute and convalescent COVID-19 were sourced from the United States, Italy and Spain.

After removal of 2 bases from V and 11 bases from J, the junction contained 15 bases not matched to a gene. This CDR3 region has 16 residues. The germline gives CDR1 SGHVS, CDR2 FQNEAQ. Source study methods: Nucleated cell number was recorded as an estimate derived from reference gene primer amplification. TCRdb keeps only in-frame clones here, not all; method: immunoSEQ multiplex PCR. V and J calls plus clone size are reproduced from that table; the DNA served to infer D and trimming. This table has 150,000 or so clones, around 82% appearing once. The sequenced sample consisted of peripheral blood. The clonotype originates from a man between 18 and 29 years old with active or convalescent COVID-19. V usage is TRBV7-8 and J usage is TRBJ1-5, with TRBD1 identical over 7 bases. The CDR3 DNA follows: TGTGCCAGCAGCTTAACTGACAGGGCCCCAGCTTTGGCCCAGCATTTT. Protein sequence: CASSLTDRAPALAQHF. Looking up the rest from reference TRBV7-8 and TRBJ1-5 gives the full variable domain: GAGVSQSPRYKVAKRGQDVALRCDPISGHVSLFWYQQALGQGPEFLTYFQNEAQLDKSGLPSDRFFAERPEGSVSTLKIQRTQQEDSAVYLCASSLTDRAPALAQHFGDGTRLSIL.